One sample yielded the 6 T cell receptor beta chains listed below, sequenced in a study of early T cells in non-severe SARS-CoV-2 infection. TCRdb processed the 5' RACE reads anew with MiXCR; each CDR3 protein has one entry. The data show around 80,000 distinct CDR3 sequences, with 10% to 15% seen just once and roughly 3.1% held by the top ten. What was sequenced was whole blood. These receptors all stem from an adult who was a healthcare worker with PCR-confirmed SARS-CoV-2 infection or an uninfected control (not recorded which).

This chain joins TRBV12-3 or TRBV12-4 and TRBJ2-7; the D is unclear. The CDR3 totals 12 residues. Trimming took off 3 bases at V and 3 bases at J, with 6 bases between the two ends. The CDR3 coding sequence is TGTGCCAGCAGTTTGACCAACTACGAGCAGTACTTC. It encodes CASSLTNYEQYF.

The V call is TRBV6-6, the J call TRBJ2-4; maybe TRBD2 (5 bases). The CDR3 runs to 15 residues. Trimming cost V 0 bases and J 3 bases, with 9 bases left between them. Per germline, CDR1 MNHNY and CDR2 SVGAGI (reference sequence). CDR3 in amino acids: CASSYSRESKNIQYF. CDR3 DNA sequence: TGTGCCAGCAGTTACTCCCGGGAAAGCAAAAACATTCAGTACTTC.

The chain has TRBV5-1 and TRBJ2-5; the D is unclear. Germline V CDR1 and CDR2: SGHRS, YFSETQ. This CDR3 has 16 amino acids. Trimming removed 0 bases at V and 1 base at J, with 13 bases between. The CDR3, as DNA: TGCGCCAGCAGCTTGGGGCCAGAGGCGATCCAAGAGACCCAGTACTTC. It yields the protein CASSLGPEAIQETQYF.

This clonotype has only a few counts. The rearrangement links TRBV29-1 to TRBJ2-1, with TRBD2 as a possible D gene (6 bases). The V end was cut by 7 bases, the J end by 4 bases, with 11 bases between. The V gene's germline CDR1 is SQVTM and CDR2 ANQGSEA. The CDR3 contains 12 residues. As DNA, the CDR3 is TGCAGCGGGCGGGGAAGTTACAATGAGCAGTTCTTC. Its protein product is CSGRGSYNEQFF.

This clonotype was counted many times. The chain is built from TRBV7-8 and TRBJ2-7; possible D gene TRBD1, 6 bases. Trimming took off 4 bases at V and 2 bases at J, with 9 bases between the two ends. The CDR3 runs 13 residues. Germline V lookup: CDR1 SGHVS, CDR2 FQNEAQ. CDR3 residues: CASSSRTAYEQYF. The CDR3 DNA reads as TGTGCCAGCAGCTCGCGGACAGCCTACGAGCAGTACTTC.

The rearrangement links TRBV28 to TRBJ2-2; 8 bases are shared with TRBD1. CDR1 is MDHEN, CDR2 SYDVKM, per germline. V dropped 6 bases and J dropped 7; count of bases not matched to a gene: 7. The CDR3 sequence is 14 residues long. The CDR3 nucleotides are TGTGCCAGCAGCCGACAGGGGAAGGGCGGGGAGCTGTTTTTT. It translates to CASSRQGKGGELFF.